The next 29 T cell receptor beta chains were all read from a single sample in a study of cytomegalovirus exposure and HLA in healthy donors. The PCR was carried out with 60 Vbeta primers and 13 Jbeta primers. Assay used: immunoSEQ multiplex PCR; TCRdb lists only in-frame clones, some missing. Of about 200,000 clones in the sample, 75% to 85% were seen once. The sequenced material came from PBMCs. Every receptor here comes from a woman in her 30s in good health and CMV-seropositive.

This clone was recorded only once. The chain uses TRBV28 and TRBJ2-2; the D gene is possibly TRBD1 (5 bases). Trimming shortened V by 2 bases and J by 3 bases, and 7 bases separated the two germline ends. The CDR3 is 14 residues long. Germline assignment: CDR1 MDHEN and CDR2 SYDVKM. The CDR3 DNA reads as TGTGCCAGCAGTTTAGACAGTTACACCGGGGAGCTGTTTTTT. Protein sequence: CASSLDSYTGELFF.

The V gene is TRBV4-1, the J gene TRBJ2-3; 12 bases align to TRBD2. This CDR3 region has 15 residues. The V gene end was trimmed by 1 base and the J gene end by 5 bases; junction bases not matched to a gene: 1. Germline V gene lookup returns CDR1 MGHRA and CDR2 YSYEKL. CDR3: CASSQVGLAGDTQYF. In DNA, the CDR3 is TGCGCCAGCAGCCAAGTGGGACTAGCGGGAGATACGCAGTATTTT.

The rearrangement joins TRBV6-5 to TRBJ1-6; 7 nucleotides agree with TRBD1. Germline assignment: CDR1 MNHEY and CDR2 SVGAGI. The trim removed 6 bases at V and 5 bases at J, leaving 7 bases unmatched. The CDR3 extends over 15 amino acids. The CDR3 sequence is CASRTGTDHNSPLHF. The CDR3 nucleotides read TGTGCCAGCAGAACGGGGACAGACCATAATTCACCCCTCCACTTT.

This chain connects TRBV19 to TRBJ2-4, with TRBD1 matching 7 bases. The V gene end was trimmed by 3 bases and the J gene end by 5 bases; junction bases not matched to a gene: 1. Germline values: CDR1 LNHDA, CDR2 SQIVND (reference sequence). The CDR3 is 13 residues long. In DNA, the CDR3 is TGTGCCAGTAGTATGCAGGGGGAAAACATTCAGTACTTC. Protein: CASSMQGENIQYF.

This clone was picked up a small number of times. The chain employs TRBV7-8 and TRBJ2-7, with D unclear. The V and J ends lost 5 bases and 12 bases respectively, with 17 bases between them. CDR3 length: 12 residues. Looked up from germline, CDR1 is SGHVS and CDR2 is FQNEAQ. For the CDR3, the DNA is TGTGCCAGCAGCCCAATAGTCCCCGGCGGGTACTTC. Translated, it gives CASSPIVPGGYF.

The rearrangement uses TRBV9 and TRBJ1-6, with TRBD1 as a possible D gene (6 bases). The germline V gene has CDR1 SGDLS and CDR2 YYNGEE. The V end lost 3 bases, the J end lost 0 bases, and 13 bases lay between the germline ends. The CDR3 totals 17 residues. The CDR3 region has the DNA TGTGCCAGCAGCGCAGTGGACAGTGACTCCTATAATTCACCCCTCCACTTT. Its protein is CASSAVDSDSYNSPLHF.

V and J are TRBV28 and TRBJ1-2, with TRBD1 matching 12 bases. From germline, CDR1 is MDHEN and CDR2 SYDVKM. This CDR3 region has 15 residues. The junction had 4 bases not matched to a gene; V was cut back by 3 bases and J by 5 bases. In nucleotides, the CDR3 is TGTGCCAGCAGTTTGAGGGGACAGGGGGCTTATGGCTACACCTTC. This encodes CASSLRGQGAYGYTF.

The chain recombines TRBV27 with TRBJ2-5, with D possibly matching TRBD1 (5 bases). The germline gives CDR1 MNHEY, CDR2 SMNVEV (reference sequence). The CDR3 covers 14 residues. V was pared by 5 bases and J by 5 bases, with 15 bases between. The CDR3 is CASSPQGFVETQYF. The CDR3 DNA reads TGTGCCAGCAGTCCGCAGGGATTTGTCGAGACCCAGTACTTC.

The chain uses TRBV7-8 and TRBJ2-3; 7 bases agree with TRBD2. The germline V gene encodes CDR1 SGHVS and CDR2 FQNEAQ. This CDR3 is 16 amino acids long. Trimming took 4 bases from V and 2 from J; bases not matched to a gene: 9. The CDR3 is CASSSISSGVTDTQYF. The CDR3 bases are TGTGCCAGCAGCTCAATCTCTAGCGGAGTCACAGATACGCAGTATTTT.

This clone was seen a handful of times. The CDR3 DNA reads as TGTGCCAGCAGCCCAAGGTCGGGACTAGCGGACCGCAAGTTCTTC. It specifies CASSPRSGLADRKFF. The chain carries TRBV7-9 and TRBJ2-1; 11 bases fit TRBD2. V shed 5 bases, J shed 14 bases, and the junction held 14 bases outside the gene matches. The CDR3 sequence is 15 residues long. In germline, CDR1 is SEHNR, CDR2 FQNEAQ (reference sequence).

J is TRBJ2-7 and V is TRBV7-3, with D unclear. The germline CDR1 and CDR2 sequences are SGHTA and FQGTGA. The CDR3 totals 13 residues. The V end was cut by 2 bases, the J end by 3 bases, with 8 bases between. The CDR3 region has the DNA TGTGCCAGCAGCTTACTAGTGGGCTACGAGCAGTACTTC. It translates to CASSLLVGYEQYF.

The CDR3 loop is CAISEAFGEQFF. For the CDR3, the DNA is TGTGCCATCAGTGAGGCGTTCGGTGAGCAGTTCTTC. The chain carries TRBV10-3 and TRBJ2-1; D ambiguous. Germline V lookup: CDR1 ENHRY, CDR2 SYGVKD. The ends were cut back, 2 bases at V and 9 bases at J, with 8 bases in the middle. This CDR3 is 12 amino acids long.

A few counts support this clone. J is TRBJ2-1 and V is TRBV6-5; the D gene is possibly TRBD1 (5 bases). Deletions cut 2 bases from V and 2 bases from J, with 10 bases between. The V gene's germline CDR1 is MNHEY and CDR2 SVGAGI. The CDR3 sequence is 15 residues long. The CDR3 DNA is TGTGCCAGCAGTTACAGGCAGGGTCCCTACAATGAGCAGTTCTTC. This encodes CASSYRQGPYNEQFF.

Remarks on this clone: Compared with germline, one end of the junction differs, possibly owing to a read error. The rearrangement uses TRBV19 and TRBJ2-7; TRBD2 might be the D (5 bases). This CDR3 region has 10 residues. CDR1 is LNHDA and CDR2 is SQIVND in the germline V gene (reference sequence). CDR3 DNA sequence: TGTGCCAGTAGTTTAGCGACACGGCACTTC. Residues: CASSLATRHF.

This clone has just a few counts. This sequence joins TRBV5-1 and TRBJ2-2; D is unresolved. With 0 bases removed from V and 0 bases from J, the gap between germline ends came to 6 bases. The CDR3 totals 15 residues. CDR1 and CDR2 from the germline V gene are SGHRS and YFSETQ. CDR3 DNA sequence: TGCGCCAGCAGCTTGGCAACAACGAACACCGGGGAGCTGTTTTTT. This sequence encodes CASSLATTNTGELFF.

The chain recombines TRBV6-5 with TRBJ2-2, with 8 bases aligning to TRBD2. V gave up 6 bases and J gave up 7 bases; unmatched junction bases: 10. Germline V CDR1 and CDR2: MNHEY, SVGAGI. This CDR3 comprises 15 residues. In nucleotides, the CDR3 is TGTGCCAGCAGCAGACCGGGACTAGTAAGCGGGGAGCTGTTTTTT. Its protein product is CASSRPGLVSGELFF.

This sequence joins TRBV27 and TRBJ1-1; weak D call: TRBD1 (5 bases). Germline CDR1 and CDR2: MNHEY and SMNVEV (reference sequence). Trimming removed 9 bases at V and 6 bases at J, with 23 bases between. The CDR3 has 15 amino acids. CDR3 nucleotides: TGTGCCAGTCTCAAATGGGGCCGAGACATCGCTGAAGCTTTCTTT. It translates to CASLKWGRDIAEAFF.

The CDR3 DNA reads TGTGCCAGCAGTTATGACAGGGGGCGCGGTGCGGAGACCCAGTACTTC. Amino acids: CASSYDRGRGAETQYF. The rearrangement uses TRBV2 and TRBJ2-5, with 10 bases lining up with TRBD1. The V segment lost 5 bases and the J segment 5 bases; nucleotides outside the gene matches: 11. From germline, CDR1 is SNHLY and CDR2 FYNNEI. The CDR3 has 16 amino acids.

The chain combines TRBV11-3 with TRBJ2-5; 7 bases are shared with TRBD1. Germline assignment: CDR1 SGHNT and CDR2 YENEEA. J was trimmed by 5 bases and V by 4 bases; bases with no gene match: 4. The CDR3 runs 13 residues. CDR3 protein: CASSSRQGETQYF. CDR3 DNA sequence: TGTGCCAGCAGCTCCCGACAGGGCGAGACCCAGTACTTC.

The CDR3 DNA reads as TGCGCCAGCAGCTTGGCTCCATCCGGGACAACGACCTACGAGCAGTACTTC. Protein sequence: CASSLAPSGTTTYEQYF. The chain combines TRBV5-1 with TRBJ2-7, with a weak D call TRBD1 (6 bases). The germline V and J ends were trimmed by 0 bases and 2 bases, with 18 bases remaining between them. The V gene's germline CDR1 is SGHRS and CDR2 YFSETQ. The CDR3 loop spans 17 amino acids.

The CDR3 is CASRTGTGGTGELFF. CDR3 bases: TGCGCCAGCAGGACAGGGACAGGAGGCACCGGGGAGCTGTTTTTT. The V call is TRBV5-1, the J call TRBJ2-2; TRBD1 agrees at 8 bases. Germline lookup yields CDR1 SGHRS and CDR2 YFSETQ. The CDR3 spans 15 residues. V was pared by 5 bases and J by 4 bases, with 7 bases of the junction left unmatched.

A single count supports this clone. The chain uses TRBV5-1 and TRBJ1-1; D is possibly TRBD1 (6 bases). CDR1 is SGHRS, CDR2 YFSETQ, per germline. This CDR3 has 14 residues. Trimming took 3 bases from V and 4 from J, leaving 13 bases between them. The CDR3 region is CASSWRGAGTEAFF. DNA of the CDR3: TGCGCCAGCAGCTGGCGGGGGGCGGGCACTGAAGCTTTCTTT.

V is TRBV29-1 and J is TRBJ2-7; D not resolved. Germline V gene lookup returns CDR1 SQVTM and CDR2 ANQGSEA. The CDR3 spans 13 residues. Between the trimmed V and J ends, which lost 8 bases and 0 bases, there was a span of 14 bases. As DNA, the CDR3 is TGCAGCTACACGGGTCAGAGCTCCTACGAGCAGTACTTC. Encoded protein: CSYTGQSSYEQYF.

The chain recombines TRBV7-2 with TRBJ2-7; no reliable D call. This CDR3 spans 11 amino acids. V lost 3 bases to trimming and J lost 7 bases, with 7 bases between them. Germline V gives CDR1 SGHTA, CDR2 FQGNSA. The CDR3 nucleotides read TGTGCCAGCAGCTTGTTGCGGGAGCAGTACTTC. This gives the protein CASSLLREQYF.

This chain uses TRBV5-1 with TRBJ1-2; no clear D. The CDR3 loop spans 14 amino acids. Germline CDR1 and CDR2: SGHRS and YFSETQ. With 0 bases removed from V and 5 bases from J, the gap between germline ends came to 11 bases. The CDR3 sequence: CASSLESRMYGYTF. CDR3 nucleotide sequence: TGCGCCAGCAGCTTGGAGAGCCGAATGTATGGCTACACCTTC.

The chain joins TRBV6-5 to TRBJ1-2; TRBD1 aligns across 7 bases. CDR3 length: 16 amino acids. Germline CDR1 is MNHEY and CDR2 is SVGAGI. The trim removed 4 bases at V and 5 bases at J, leaving 13 bases unmatched. The CDR3 sequence: CASSLTGTAQSYGYTF. The DNA for the CDR3 is TGTGCCAGCAGTTTGACCGGGACAGCTCAATCGTATGGCTACACCTTC.

This clone was picked up a small number of times. V usage is TRBV18 and J usage is TRBJ2-7; possibly TRBD2 for D (5 bases). CDR3 length: 14 amino acids. With 3 bases removed from V and 3 bases from J, the gap between germline ends came to 12 bases. CDR1 and CDR2 (germline): KGHSH, LQKENI. Here the CDR3 reads CASSPGIQRYEQYF. The CDR3 nucleotides read TGTGCCAGCTCACCCGGGATACAGCGCTACGAGCAGTACTTC.

The rearrangement uses TRBV5-5 and TRBJ1-2; D possibly corresponds to TRBD1 (6 bases). Germline V gene sequence: CDR1 SGHKS, CDR2 YYEKEE (reference sequence). The CDR3 has 13 amino acids. Trimming removed 1 base from V and 3 bases from J, with 7 bases in between. CDR3 DNA sequence: TGTGCCAGCAGCTTGAACAGGGACTATGGCTACACCTTC. This sequence encodes CASSLNRDYGYTF.

This clone appeared a few times. The chain is built from TRBV4-3 and TRBJ2-7; TRBD1 matches 9 bases. CDR1 LGHNA and CDR2 YSLEER come from the germline V gene. V was clipped by 4 bases and J by 2 bases; unmatched bases: 3. CDR3 length equals 14 residues. This CDR3 is CASSLGQGAYEQYF. In DNA, the CDR3 is TGCGCCAGCAGCCTGGGACAGGGCGCCTACGAGCAGTACTTC.